The rows below give T cell receptor beta chains drawn from one sample of a study of shared clonotypes between healthy human individuals. TCRdb's table, derived via immunoSEQ multiplex PCR, lists solely in-frame clones and lacks some. The sample includes millions of clones, 90% to 95% of them seen just once. Sequenced material: naive CD4+ T cells from PBMCs. The receptors derive from a man between 18 and 29 years old in good health. Some clones in this sample may be carry-over from other donors' samples. Each CDR3 is given with its conserved first and last residue. The order of the fields is V gene, D gene, J gene, clone size, CDR3 protein, CDR3 DNA. The D gene is left open where the match is weak. Clone sizes are given selectively: once, few, many, or a class where the clone is expanded.

v_call: TRBV9
d_call: -
j_call: TRBJ2-7
clone_size: -
cdr3_aa: CASSVGRGWGEQYF
cdr3_nt: TGTGCCAGCAGCGTAGGTCGGGGTTGGGGCGAGCAGTACTTC

v_call: TRBV30
d_call: -
j_call: TRBJ1-4
clone_size: -
cdr3_aa: CAWSVAGLGEKLFF
cdr3_nt: TGTGCCTGGAGTGTAGCAGGGCTGGGTGAAAAACTGTTTTTT

v_call: TRBV7-3
d_call: TRBD1
j_call: TRBJ1-1
clone_size: -
cdr3_aa: CASSLMRQGTTEAFF
cdr3_nt: TGTGCCAGCAGCTTAATGCGACAGGGAACCACTGAAGCTTTCTTT

v_call: TRBV28
d_call: TRBD1
j_call: TRBJ2-4
clone_size: -
cdr3_aa: CASSLFGQGGQNIQYF
cdr3_nt: TGTGCCAGCAGTTTATTCGGACAGGGGGGACAAAACATTCAGTACTTC

v_call: TRBV5-4
d_call: TRBD2
j_call: TRBJ2-7
clone_size: -
cdr3_aa: CASSLASAGGAYEQYF
cdr3_nt: TGTGCCAGCAGCTTGGCATCGGCGGGAGGTGCCTACGAGCAGTACTTC

v_call: TRBV18
d_call: TRBD1
j_call: TRBJ2-7
clone_size: -
cdr3_aa: CASSPGQASYEQYF
cdr3_nt: TGTGCCAGCTCACCCGGACAGGCCTCCTACGAGCAGTACTTC

v_call: TRBV6-6
d_call: TRBD2
j_call: TRBJ2-1
clone_size: once
cdr3_aa: CASSYGTSASNEQFF
cdr3_nt: TGTGCCAGCAGTTACGGGACTAGCGCGAGCAATGAGCAGTTCTTC

v_call: TRBV11-3
d_call: -
j_call: TRBJ2-2
clone_size: -
cdr3_aa: CASSPGSGNTGELFF
cdr3_nt: TGTGCCAGCAGTCCGGGCTCAGGGAACACCGGGGAGCTGTTTTTT

v_call: TRBV5-1
d_call: TRBD1
j_call: TRBJ2-1
clone_size: -
cdr3_aa: CASSLGQGAGEQFF
cdr3_nt: TGCGCCAGCAGCTTGGGACAGGGCGCAGGTGAGCAGTTCTTC

v_call: TRBV30
d_call: -
j_call: TRBJ2-1
clone_size: -
cdr3_aa: CAWMGGLRQGMKSYNEQFF
cdr3_nt: TGTGCCTGGATGGGGGGCCTTAGACAGGGAATGAAGTCCTACAATGAGCAGTTCTTC

v_call: TRBV9
d_call: -
j_call: TRBJ2-2
clone_size: -
cdr3_aa: CASSRGGTANTGELFF
cdr3_nt: TGTGCCAGCAGCAGAGGCGGGACAGCGAACACCGGGGAGCTGTTTTTT

v_call: TRBV5-1
d_call: TRBD1
j_call: TRBJ1-2
clone_size: -
cdr3_aa: CASSMGQRDYTF
cdr3_nt: TGCGCCAGCAGCATGGGACAGCGGGACTACACCTTC

v_call: TRBV18
d_call: -
j_call: TRBJ2-6
clone_size: -
cdr3_aa: CASSPQGSGANVLTF
cdr3_nt: TGTGCCAGCTCACCGCAGGGGTCGGGGGCCAACGTCCTGACTTTC

v_call: TRBV10-1
d_call: TRBD2
j_call: TRBJ2-7
clone_size: -
cdr3_aa: CASSPSGNYYEQYF
cdr3_nt: TGCGCCAGCAGTCCTAGCGGGAACTACTACGAGCAGTACTTC

v_call: TRBV7-2
d_call: TRBD1
j_call: TRBJ1-2
clone_size: -
cdr3_aa: CASSLIGTGLNGYTF
cdr3_nt: TGTGCCAGCAGCTTGATCGGGACAGGGTTAAATGGCTACACCTTC

v_call: TRBV9
d_call: -
j_call: TRBJ2-7
clone_size: -
cdr3_aa: CASSAGGGVRSYEQYF
cdr3_nt: TGTGCCAGCAGCGCGGGAGGGGGCGTCCGTTCCTACGAGCAGTACTTC

v_call: TRBV7-2
d_call: -
j_call: TRBJ1-5
clone_size: once
cdr3_aa: CASSLASPISNQPQHF
cdr3_nt: TGTGCCAGCAGCTTAGCGTCCCCGATTAGCAATCAGCCCCAGCATTTT

v_call: TRBV5-1
d_call: -
j_call: TRBJ2-2
clone_size: -
cdr3_aa: CASSSTPADTGELFF
cdr3_nt: TGCGCCAGCAGTTCGACTCCTGCGGACACCGGGGAGCTGTTTTTT

v_call: TRBV7-9
d_call: -
j_call: TRBJ2-5
clone_size: -
cdr3_aa: CASSFPSEETQYF
cdr3_nt: TGTGCCAGCAGCTTTCCTAGCGAGGAGACCCAGTACTTC

v_call: TRBV7-2
d_call: -
j_call: TRBJ1-3
clone_size: -
cdr3_aa: CASSFLAGLSGNTIYF
cdr3_nt: TGTGCCAGCAGCTTTTTAGCGGGTCTCTCTGGAAACACCATATATTTT

v_call: TRBV7-3
d_call: TRBD1
j_call: TRBJ2-6
clone_size: -
cdr3_aa: CASGWTGRSGANVLTF
cdr3_nt: TGTGCCAGCGGCTGGACAGGCCGCTCTGGGGCCAACGTCCTGACTTTC

v_call: TRBV10-1
d_call: TRBD1
j_call: TRBJ2-2
clone_size: -
cdr3_aa: CASSEQGFTGELFF
cdr3_nt: TGCGCCAGCAGTGAACAGGGGTTTACCGGGGAGCTGTTTTTT

v_call: TRBV18
d_call: TRBD2
j_call: TRBJ2-3
clone_size: -
cdr3_aa: CASSTASGRGGSEDTQYF
cdr3_nt: TGTGCCAGCTCAACCGCTAGCGGGAGAGGGGGTTCTGAAGATACGCAGTATTTT

v_call: TRBV5-6
d_call: TRBD1
j_call: TRBJ2-5
clone_size: -
cdr3_aa: CASSLRTGPGGTQYF
cdr3_nt: TGTGCCAGCAGCTTGAGGACAGGCCCTGGAGGGACCCAGTACTTC

v_call: TRBV5-1
d_call: -
j_call: TRBJ2-4
clone_size: -
cdr3_aa: CASSLAGDSASIAKNIQYF
cdr3_nt: TGCGCCAGCAGCTTGGCAGGTGACAGTGCGTCAATAGCCAAAAACATTCAGTACTTC

v_call: TRBV2
d_call: TRBD1
j_call: TRBJ2-3
clone_size: -
cdr3_aa: CASSKTTGGRDTQYF
cdr3_nt: TGTGCCAGCAGTAAAACGACAGGGGGTCGAGATACGCAGTATTTT

v_call: TRBV5-1
d_call: TRBD1
j_call: TRBJ1-1
clone_size: -
cdr3_aa: CASSPGTVNTEAFF
cdr3_nt: TGCGCCAGCAGCCCCGGGACAGTTAACACTGAAGCTTTCTTT

v_call: TRBV30
d_call: -
j_call: TRBJ2-1
clone_size: -
cdr3_aa: CAQSGDSYNEQFF
cdr3_nt: TGTGCACAGAGCGGCGACTCCTACAATGAGCAGTTCTTC

v_call: TRBV2
d_call: -
j_call: TRBJ1-2
clone_size: -
cdr3_aa: CASSGQGFSTGYTF
cdr3_nt: TGTGCCAGCAGTGGGCAGGGCTTTTCAACGGGCTACACCTTC

v_call: TRBV28
d_call: -
j_call: TRBJ2-7
clone_size: -
cdr3_aa: CASSTAGPYEQYF
cdr3_nt: TGTGCCAGCAGTACTGCAGGACCCTACGAGCAGTACTTC

v_call: TRBV18
d_call: -
j_call: TRBJ2-7
clone_size: -
cdr3_aa: CASSLRGGAYEQYF
cdr3_nt: TGTGCCAGCTCTCTCAGGGGAGGGGCCTACGAGCAGTACTTC

v_call: TRBV20-1
d_call: -
j_call: TRBJ2-1
clone_size: -
cdr3_aa: CSAESYNEQFF
cdr3_nt: TGCAGTGCAGAGAGTTACAATGAGCAGTTCTTC

v_call: TRBV19
d_call: TRBD1
j_call: TRBJ2-7
clone_size: -
cdr3_aa: CASCVLGQGIYEQYF
cdr3_nt: TGTGCCAGTTGTGTATTAGGACAGGGGATTTACGAGCAGTACTTC

v_call: TRBV7-7
d_call: -
j_call: TRBJ2-7
clone_size: -
cdr3_aa: CASSKMLGSSYEQYF
cdr3_nt: TGTGCCAGCAGTAAAATGCTGGGGAGCTCCTACGAGCAGTACTTC

v_call: TRBV28
d_call: -
j_call: TRBJ2-5
clone_size: -
cdr3_aa: CASSSPAMETQYF
cdr3_nt: TGTGCCAGCAGTTCCCCCGCCATGGAGACCCAGTACTTC

v_call: TRBV5-4
d_call: TRBD1
j_call: TRBJ2-7
clone_size: -
cdr3_aa: CASSLRQGGSYEQYF
cdr3_nt: TGTGCCAGCAGCTTGCGACAGGGGGGATCCTACGAGCAGTACTTC

v_call: TRBV18
d_call: -
j_call: TRBJ1-4
clone_size: -
cdr3_aa: CASSPTWEDEKLFF
cdr3_nt: TGTGCCAGCTCACCTACTTGGGAGGATGAAAAACTGTTTTTT

v_call: TRBV5-4
d_call: TRBD2
j_call: TRBJ2-3
clone_size: -
cdr3_aa: CASSLVGGGTDTQYF
cdr3_nt: TGTGCCAGCAGCTTGGTTGGGGGGGGCACAGATACGCAGTATTTT

v_call: TRBV27
d_call: -
j_call: TRBJ2-7
clone_size: -
cdr3_aa: CASSRLASDRDEQYF
cdr3_nt: TGTGCCAGCAGCAGACTAGCGTCCGACAGGGACGAGCAGTACTTC

v_call: TRBV18
d_call: -
j_call: TRBJ2-3
clone_size: -
cdr3_aa: CASSLIPGLTDTQYF
cdr3_nt: TGTGCCAGCTCCCTAATCCCGGGTCTCACAGATACGCAGTATTTT

v_call: TRBV28
d_call: -
j_call: TRBJ2-2
clone_size: -
cdr3_aa: CASRKGGSTGELFF
cdr3_nt: TGTGCCAGCCGAAAAGGGGGGAGCACCGGGGAGCTGTTTTTT

v_call: TRBV30
d_call: -
j_call: TRBJ2-5
clone_size: -
cdr3_aa: CAWMRRVPGTQYF
cdr3_nt: TGTGCCTGGATGAGACGCGTGCCGGGGACCCAGTACTTC

v_call: TRBV2
d_call: TRBD2
j_call: TRBJ2-7
clone_size: -
cdr3_aa: CASRREAEQYF
cdr3_nt: TGTGCCAGCAGACGGGAGGCCGAGCAGTACTTC

v_call: TRBV6-5
d_call: -
j_call: TRBJ2-1
clone_size: -
cdr3_aa: CASSLLRTGIHEQFF
cdr3_nt: TGTGCCAGCAGCCTACTCCGTACAGGGATCCATGAGCAGTTCTTC

v_call: TRBV28
d_call: -
j_call: TRBJ2-7
clone_size: -
cdr3_aa: CASSFDPSVREQYF
cdr3_nt: TGTGCCAGCAGTTTTGATCCGTCCGTCCGGGAGCAGTACTTC

v_call: TRBV7-2
d_call: -
j_call: TRBJ1-1
clone_size: -
cdr3_aa: CASSFEVNTEAFF
cdr3_nt: TGTGCCAGCAGCTTCGAGGTGAACACTGAAGCTTTCTTT

v_call: TRBV5-8
d_call: -
j_call: TRBJ2-4
clone_size: once
cdr3_aa: CASSFLINIQYF
cdr3_nt: TGTGCCAGCAGCTTCCTCATTAATATTCAGTACTTC

v_call: TRBV18
d_call: -
j_call: TRBJ2-3
clone_size: -
cdr3_aa: CASSLGMITDTQYF
cdr3_nt: TGTGCCAGCTCACTAGGGATGATCACAGATACGCAGTATTTT

v_call: TRBV6-5
d_call: TRBD2
j_call: TRBJ2-5
clone_size: -
cdr3_aa: CASSYSGLAGETQYF
cdr3_nt: TGTGCCAGCAGTTACTCGGGACTAGCGGGAGAGACCCAGTACTTC

v_call: TRBV18
d_call: -
j_call: TRBJ2-2
clone_size: -
cdr3_aa: CASSPPGSSARGGELFF
cdr3_nt: TGTGCCAGCTCACCTCCCGGGTCAAGCGCGCGGGGCGGGGAGCTGTTTTTT

v_call: TRBV6-6
d_call: -
j_call: TRBJ2-3
clone_size: -
cdr3_aa: CASRAGTGTDTQYF
cdr3_nt: TGTGCCAGCCGGGCGGGTACGGGCACAGATACGCAGTATTTT

v_call: TRBV19
d_call: -
j_call: TRBJ2-6
clone_size: -
cdr3_aa: CASSISVAGANVLTF
cdr3_nt: TGTGCCAGTAGTATATCGGTCGCTGGGGCCAACGTCCTGACTTTC

v_call: TRBV10-3
d_call: -
j_call: TRBJ2-7
clone_size: -
cdr3_aa: CAISESNKGYEQYF
cdr3_nt: TGTGCCATCAGTGAGTCGAACAAGGGGTACGAGCAGTACTTC

v_call: TRBV5-3
d_call: TRBD1
j_call: TRBJ2-7
clone_size: -
cdr3_aa: CARSPRGLDEQYF
cdr3_nt: TGTGCCAGAAGCCCCAGGGGGCTCGACGAGCAGTACTTC

v_call: TRBV28
d_call: TRBD1
j_call: TRBJ2-1
clone_size: -
cdr3_aa: CASSPRDRSNEQFF
cdr3_nt: TGTGCCAGCAGTCCTCGGGACAGATCCAATGAGCAGTTCTTC

v_call: TRBV18
d_call: -
j_call: TRBJ1-5
clone_size: -
cdr3_aa: CASSAQGVRNQPQHF
cdr3_nt: TGCGCCAGCTCAGCCCAGGGAGTGAGGAATCAGCCCCAGCATTTT

v_call: TRBV2
d_call: -
j_call: TRBJ1-6
clone_size: -
cdr3_aa: CASSDRQPNSPLHF
cdr3_nt: TGTGCCAGCAGTGATCGACAGCCTAATTCACCCCTCCACTTT